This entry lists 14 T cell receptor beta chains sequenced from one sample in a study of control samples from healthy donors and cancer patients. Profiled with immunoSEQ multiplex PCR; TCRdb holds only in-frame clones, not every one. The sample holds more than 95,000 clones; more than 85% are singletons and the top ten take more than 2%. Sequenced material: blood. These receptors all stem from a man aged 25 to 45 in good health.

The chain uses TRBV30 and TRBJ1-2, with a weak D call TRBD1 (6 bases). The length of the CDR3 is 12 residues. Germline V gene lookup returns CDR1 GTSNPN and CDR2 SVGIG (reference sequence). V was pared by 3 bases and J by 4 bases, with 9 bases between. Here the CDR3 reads CAWRGAVYGYTF. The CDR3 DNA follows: TGTGCCTGGAGGGGGGCCGTCTATGGCTACACCTTC. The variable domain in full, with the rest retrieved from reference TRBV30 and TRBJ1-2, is SQTIHQWPATLVQPVGSPLSLECTVEGTSNPNLYWYRQAAGRGLQLLFYSVGIGQISSEVPQNLSASRPQDRQFILSSKKLLLSDSGFYLCAWRGAVYGYTFGSGTRLTVV.

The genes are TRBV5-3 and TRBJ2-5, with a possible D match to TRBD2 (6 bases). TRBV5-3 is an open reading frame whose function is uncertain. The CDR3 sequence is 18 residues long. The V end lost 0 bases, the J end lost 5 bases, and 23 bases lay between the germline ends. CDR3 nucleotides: TGTGCCAGAAGCTTGGCCCACAGGTCTTGCTGTGGGGGGGAGACCCAGTACTTC. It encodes CARSLAHRSCCGGETQYF.

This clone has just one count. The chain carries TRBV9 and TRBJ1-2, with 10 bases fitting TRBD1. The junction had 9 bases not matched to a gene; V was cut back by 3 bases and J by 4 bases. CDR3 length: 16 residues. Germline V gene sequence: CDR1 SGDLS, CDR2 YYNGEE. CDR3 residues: CASSETGTGVSYGYTF. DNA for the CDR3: TGTGCCAGCAGCGAAACCGGGACAGGGGTTTCCTATGGCTACACCTTC.

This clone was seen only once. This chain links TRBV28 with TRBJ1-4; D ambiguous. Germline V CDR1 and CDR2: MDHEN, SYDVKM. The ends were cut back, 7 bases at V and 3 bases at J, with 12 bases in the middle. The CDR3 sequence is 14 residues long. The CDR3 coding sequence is TGTGCCAGCATGATGATCGGGGCTAATGAAAAACTGTTTTTT. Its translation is CASMMIGANEKLFF.

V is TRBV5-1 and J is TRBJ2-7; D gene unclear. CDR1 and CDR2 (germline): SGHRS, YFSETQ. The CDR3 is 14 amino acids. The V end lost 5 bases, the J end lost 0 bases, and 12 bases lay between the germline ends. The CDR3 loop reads CASRIGPSSYEQYF. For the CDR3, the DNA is TGCGCCAGCAGAATAGGACCAAGCTCCTACGAGCAGTACTTC.

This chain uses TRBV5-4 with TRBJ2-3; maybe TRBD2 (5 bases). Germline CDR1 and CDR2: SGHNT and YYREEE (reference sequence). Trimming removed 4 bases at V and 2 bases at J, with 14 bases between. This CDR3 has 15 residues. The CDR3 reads CASSPMGAYTDTQYF. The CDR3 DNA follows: TGTGCCAGCAGCCCCATGGGAGCCTACACAGATACGCAGTATTTT.

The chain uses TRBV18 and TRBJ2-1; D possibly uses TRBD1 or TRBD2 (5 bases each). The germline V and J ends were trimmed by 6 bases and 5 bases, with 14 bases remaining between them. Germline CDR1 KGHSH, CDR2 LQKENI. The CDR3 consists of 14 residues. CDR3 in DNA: TGTGCCAGCTCCCGGGACGCTCGGGACAATGAGCAGTTCTTC. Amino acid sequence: CASSRDARDNEQFF.

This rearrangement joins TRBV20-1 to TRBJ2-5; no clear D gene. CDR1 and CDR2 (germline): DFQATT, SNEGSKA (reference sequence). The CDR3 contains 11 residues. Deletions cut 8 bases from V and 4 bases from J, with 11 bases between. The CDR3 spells CSYEVRETQYF. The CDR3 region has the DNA TGCAGTTATGAGGTACGAGAGACCCAGTACTTC.

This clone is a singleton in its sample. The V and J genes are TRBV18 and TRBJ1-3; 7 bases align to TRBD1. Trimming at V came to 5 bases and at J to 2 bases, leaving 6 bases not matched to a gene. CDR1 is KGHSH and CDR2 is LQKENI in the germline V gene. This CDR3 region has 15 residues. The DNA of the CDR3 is TGTGCCAGCTCATCGGGACAGACACCTGGAAACACCATATATTTT. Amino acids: CASSSGQTPGNTIYF.

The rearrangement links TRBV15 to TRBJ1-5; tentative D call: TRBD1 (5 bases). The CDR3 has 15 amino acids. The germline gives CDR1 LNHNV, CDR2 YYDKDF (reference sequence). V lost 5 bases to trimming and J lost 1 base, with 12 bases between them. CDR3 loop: CATSLRGGSNQPQHF. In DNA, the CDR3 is TGTGCCACCAGCCTACGGGGGGGAAGCAATCAGCCCCAGCATTTT. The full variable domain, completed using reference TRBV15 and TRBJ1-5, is DAMVIQNPRYQVTQFGKPVTLSCSQTLNHNVMYWYQQKSSQAPKLLFHYYDKDFNNEADTPDNFQSRRPNTSFCFLDIRSPGLGDTAMYLCATSLRGGSNQPQHFGDGTRLSIL.

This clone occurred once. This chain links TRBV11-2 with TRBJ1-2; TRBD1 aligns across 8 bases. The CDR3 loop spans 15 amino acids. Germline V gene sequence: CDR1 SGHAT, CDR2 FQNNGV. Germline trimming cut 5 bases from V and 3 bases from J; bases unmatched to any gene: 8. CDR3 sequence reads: CASSNHTGGDYGYTF. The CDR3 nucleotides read TGTGCCAGCAGCAATCATACAGGGGGGGACTATGGCTACACCTTC. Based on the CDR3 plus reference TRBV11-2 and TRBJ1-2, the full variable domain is EAGVAQSPRYKIIEKRQSVAFWCNPISGHATLYWYQQILGQGPKLLIQFQNNGVVDDSQLPKDRFSAERLKGVDSTLKIQPAKLEDSAVYLCASSNHTGGDYGYTFGSGTRLTVV.

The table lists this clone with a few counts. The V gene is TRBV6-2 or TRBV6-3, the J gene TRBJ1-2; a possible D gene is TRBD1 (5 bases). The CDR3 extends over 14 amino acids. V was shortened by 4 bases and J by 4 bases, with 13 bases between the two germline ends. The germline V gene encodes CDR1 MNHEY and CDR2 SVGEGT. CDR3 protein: CASSSPQVIYGYTF. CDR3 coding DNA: TGTGCCAGCAGTTCGCCACAGGTTATCTATGGCTACACCTTC.

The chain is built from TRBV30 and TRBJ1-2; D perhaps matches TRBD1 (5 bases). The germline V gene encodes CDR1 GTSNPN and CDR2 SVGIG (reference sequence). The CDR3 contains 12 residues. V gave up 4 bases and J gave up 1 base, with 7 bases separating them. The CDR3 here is CAWTGINYGYTF. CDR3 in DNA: TGTGCCTGGACAGGGATTAACTATGGCTACACCTTC. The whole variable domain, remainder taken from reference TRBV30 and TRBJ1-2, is SQTIHQWPATLVQPVGSPLSLECTVEGTSNPNLYWYRQAAGRGLQLLFYSVGIGQISSEVPQNLSASRPQDRQFILSSKKLLLSDSGFYLCAWTGINYGYTFGSGTRLTVV.

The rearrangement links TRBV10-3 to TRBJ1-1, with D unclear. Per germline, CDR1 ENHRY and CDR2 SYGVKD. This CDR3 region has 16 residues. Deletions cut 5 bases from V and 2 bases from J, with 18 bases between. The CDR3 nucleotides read TGTGCCATCAGTCCCATTGCACCCACGATTAACACTGAAGCTTTCTTT. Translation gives CAISPIAPTINTEAFF.